The present TCR beta chain was sequenced within a study of cytomegalovirus exposure and HLA in healthy donors. Study-wide results and caveats: Information on immune exposure was restricted to one variable (CMV serostatus). It was in a later analysis that TCR association rates were seen to vary by HLA locus, highest for DRB1 and lowest for HLA-C. Cytomegalovirus association was assigned to about 150 TCR beta chains.

Concerning this clone: No antigen is known for it.

A multiplex PCR was run with 60 Vbeta primers and 13 Jbeta primers. Per the study methods: Approximately 11 million of tens of millions of unique TCR beta chains were shared, per a later count. TCRdb keeps only in-frame clones here, not all; method: immunoSEQ multiplex PCR. That table furnishes V, J and clone size, whereas the DNA furnished D and trimming. The sample shows just under 95,000 clones, about four fifths of them seen only once. The CDR3 length is 14 residues. Germline V CDR1 and CDR2: MDHEN, SYDVKM. The V segment lost 7 bases and the J segment 1 base; nucleotides outside the gene matches: 6.

The gene calls are TRBV28 and TRBJ1-1; 7 nucleotides line up with TRBD1. The origin of this receptor is a human donor in good health. Sequences were obtained from PBMCs. CDR3 nucleotides: TGTGCCAGCACCATTCAGGGGGGGAACACTGAAGCTTTCTTT. Amino acid sequence: CASTIQGGNTEAFF.